Listed below are T cell receptor beta chains from one sample, sequenced in a study of T cells in Graves' hyperthyroidism and ophthalmopathy. TCRdb fed the multiplex PCR reads into MiXCR, producing one record per CDR3 protein. The table has around 340,000 distinct CDR3 sequences, about 17% seen once. Sequences were obtained from blood. These receptors were taken from a woman in her twenties or thirties with Graves' hyperthyroidism that later progressed to Graves' ophthalmopathy. Each CDR3 is given without its conserved first and last residue. Each record gives: V gene, CDR3 protein.

TRBV11-2 ASSLRQGPKLF
TRBV11-2 ASSLGTYKDNEQF
TRBV7-9 ASSWRQAGNEQY
TRBV7-9 ASSGASSPEAF
TRBV6-1 ATRDSIYNEQF
TRBV2 ASSEVQGRGYGYT
TRBV28 ASTEYGTSGGLQETQY
TRBV28 ASTIGTGAYEQY
TRBV19 ASRSGTGPTGYT
TRBV28 ASSRTGTGNYDQPQH
TRBV15 ATSRGGLQYEQY
TRBV3-1 ASSQNSGDYEQF
TRBV19 ASSIGLYQETQY
TRBV2 ASSTSAISYNEQF
TRBV5-1 ASSPTGGTSTNYGYT
TRBV11-2 ASRRSGTGNYGYT
TRBV28 ASVLAGGDEQY
TRBV5-1 ASSLLPSGTGELF
TRBV9 ASSVGQPKNEKLF
TRBV14 ASSQNRIAGGETQY
TRBV29-1 SARTDSYNEQF
TRBV7-9 ASSLFASGTVNEQF
TRBV11-2 ASSSPGLSPEQF
TRBV18 ASSPSEGREQY
TRBV11-2 ASSLRPDREGTGELF
TRBV5-5 ASSLALTNYGYT
TRBV11-2 ASSSLAANYNEQF
TRBV7-9 ASRGVGTGELF
TRBV20-1 SAGGRRDTEAF
TRBV6-1 ATGRTQPRVPYEQY
TRBV13 ASSLGRLAQNIQY
TRBV4-1 ASSQFLEVGNEKLF
TRBV12-3/TRBV12-4 ASRASNQGNTIY
TRBV3-1 ASSQIGTANTGELF
TRBV30 AWTSGANTGELF